This T cell receptor (beta chain) emerged from a study of CD8 T cells in ankylosing spondylitis. Study-wide results and caveats: CD8+ disease-linked clones were present at relatively low frequencies in blood. Characteristic of ankylosing spondylitis blood, it appeared, was a TCR beta motif comprising about eight highly homologous variants.

This clonotype was seen ten or more times. Its antigen remains unknown. Researchers built TCR beta libraries using quantitative 5'-RACE with molecular barcodes. Each CDR3 protein is one row after TCRdb ran MiXCR on the 5' RACE reads. The sample yields a few hundred thousand distinct CDR3 sequences, approximately 16% seen once. Sequences were obtained from blood, either unsorted or a sorted T cell fraction (not recorded which). The receptor was isolated from a male donor with ankylosing spondylitis.

CDR3 DNA: TGTGCCAGCAGTGATTTTAGCTCGAACACCGGGGAGCTGTTTTTT. Protein product: CASSDFSSNTGELFF. The J gene is TRBJ2-2, the V gene TRBV6-1; no reliable D call. The germline gives CDR1 MNHNS, CDR2 SASEGT. This CDR3 comprises 15 residues. V was trimmed by 3 bases and J by 0 bases, leaving 8 bases between them.